This entry lists 25 T cell receptor beta chains sequenced from one sample in a study of CD8 T cells in Susac syndrome. Random-hexamer reverse transcription was applied to roughly 0.5 to 1 ug RNA. Using its own MiXCR run on the immunoSEQ multiplex PCR reads, TCRdb lists one record per CDR3 protein. The table records 250,000 to 300,000 distinct CDR3 sequences, 85% of them present only once. Material: CD8+ T cells from PBMCs. All receptors derive from a human donor with multiple sclerosis.

The J gene is TRBJ1-3, the V gene TRBV20-1; TRBD1 is a possible D gene (6 bases). Per germline, CDR1 DFQATT and CDR2 SNEGSKA (reference sequence). Trimming removed 4 bases at V and 4 bases at J, with 11 bases between. CDR3 length equals 13 residues. The CDR3 reads CSATGGNGNTIYF. The CDR3 DNA reads as TGCAGTGCTACCGGGGGCAACGGAAACACCATATATTTT.

This rearrangement joins TRBV5-6 to TRBJ2-1; tentatively, D is TRBD1 (6 bases). CDR1 SGHDT and CDR2 YYEEEE come from the germline V gene. The CDR3 covers 15 residues. The V gene lost 0 bases and the J gene lost 4 bases, with 11 bases spanning the gap. In DNA, the CDR3 is TGTGCCAGCAGCTTGGTACAGGGCCGGTACAATGAGCAGTTCTTC. It translates to CASSLVQGRYNEQFF.

The chain links TRBV20-1 to TRBJ2-1; 11 bases fit TRBD2. Germline CDR1 is DFQATT and CDR2 is SNEGSKA (reference sequence). Trimming removed 5 bases from V and 7 bases from J; junction bases left unmatched: 10. The CDR3 totals 15 residues. CDR3 sequence reads: CSAPRTSGLWNEQFF. The CDR3 region has the DNA TGCAGTGCTCCCCGGACTAGCGGGTTGTGGAATGAGCAGTTCTTC.

The chain is built from TRBV27 and TRBJ2-1, with 7 positions matching TRBD2. V was clipped by 5 bases and J by 10 bases; unmatched bases: 14. This CDR3 spans 15 amino acids. Germline V gives CDR1 MNHEY, CDR2 SMNVEV (reference sequence). The CDR3 protein is CASSPRASGFGEQFF. As DNA, the CDR3 is TGTGCCAGCAGTCCCCGCGCTAGCGGCTTTGGCGAGCAGTTCTTC.

This chain links TRBV27 with TRBJ2-7; TRBD2 matches 11 bases. The V segment lost 6 bases and the J segment 4 bases; nucleotides outside the gene matches: 11. Germline V lookup: CDR1 MNHEY, CDR2 SMNVEV (reference sequence). CDR3 length: 16 residues. In nucleotides, the CDR3 is TGTGCCAGCAGGAACCTAGCGGGAGGACTTATTTACGAGCAGTACTTC. Translated: CASRNLAGGLIYEQYF.

The genes are TRBV27 and TRBJ2-6; no clear D gene. V was pared by 4 bases and J by 4 bases, with 5 bases between. This CDR3 has 13 residues. Germline CDR1 and CDR2: MNHEY and SMNVEV (reference sequence). As DNA, the CDR3 is TGTGCCAGCAGTTCTCTGGGGGCCAACGTCCTGACTTTC. It is translated as CASSSLGANVLTF.

The chain uses TRBV9 and TRBJ1-5; unclear D gene. The CDR3 has 14 amino acids. The V end was cut by 6 bases, the J end by 1 base, with 11 bases between. Germline CDR1 reads SGDLS; CDR2 reads YYNGEE. The CDR3 nucleotides read TGTGCCAGCATCCCGCCGGACAGCAATCAGCCCCAGCATTTT. It codes for CASIPPDSNQPQHF.

V gene TRBV19 combines with J gene TRBJ2-5, with 12 bases identical to TRBD1. With V trimmed by 11 bases and J by 0 bases, 10 bases remained unmatched. The germline V gene encodes CDR1 LNHDA and CDR2 SQIVND (reference sequence). This CDR3 contains 16 residues. As DNA, the CDR3 is TGTGCCTCCCGGGACAGGGGGCTCTCGTACCAAGAGACCCAGTACTTC. Translation: CASRDRGLSYQETQYF. The whole variable domain, remainder taken from reference TRBV19 and TRBJ2-5, is DGGITQSPKYLFRKEGQNVTLSCEQNLNHDAMYWYRQDPGQGLRLIYYSQIVNDFQKGDIAEGYSVSREKKESFPLTVTSAQKNPTAFYLCASRDRGLSYQETQYFGPGTRLLVL.

This clonotype came up once. The chain uses TRBV10-2 and TRBJ2-1, with a weak D call TRBD2 (6 bases). V was pared by 8 bases and J by 7 bases, with 12 bases between. The CDR3 is 12 amino acids. Germline assignment: CDR1 WSHSY and CDR2 SAAADI. This CDR3 reads CASGDLWNEQFF. The DNA of the CDR3 is TGCGCCAGCGGGGACTTGTGGAATGAGCAGTTCTTC.

This chain links TRBV27 with TRBJ2-7; D is tentatively TRBD1 or TRBD2 (5 bases each). The V and J ends lost 5 bases and 4 bases respectively, with 9 bases between them. The CDR3 spans 12 residues. CDR1 is MNHEY and CDR2 is SMNVEV in the germline V gene (reference sequence). The CDR3 loop is CASSRDLYEQYF. The CDR3 nucleotides read TGTGCCAGCAGTCGGGACCTATACGAGCAGTACTTC.

V usage is TRBV7-9 and J usage is TRBJ2-1; D tentatively fits TRBD1 or TRBD2 (5 bases each). V lost 5 bases to trimming and J lost 8 bases, with 13 bases between them. CDR1 and CDR2 (germline): SEHNR, FQNEAQ (reference sequence). CDR3 length: 13 residues. CDR3 residues: CASSPPGRDEQFF. CDR3 coding DNA: TGTGCCAGCAGCCCTCCGGGGCGCGATGAGCAGTTCTTC.

The chain joins TRBV6-4 to TRBJ2-1, with 8 bases identical to TRBD2. The CDR3 sequence is 16 residues long. Germline V CDR1 and CDR2: MRHNA, SNTAGT. The ends lost 0 bases at V and 4 bases at J; junction bases unmatched: 5. In DNA form, the CDR3 reads TGTGCCAGCAGTGACTCGACCGGGAGGGTGTACAATGAGCAGTTCTTC. Translated: CASSDSTGRVYNEQFF.

The chain uses TRBV9 and TRBJ1-2; 9 bases align to TRBD1. V was clipped by 4 bases and J by 2 bases; unmatched bases: 6. CDR3 length equals 15 residues. Looked up from germline, CDR1 is SGDLS and CDR2 is YYNGEE. DNA for the CDR3: TGTGCCAGCAGCTTAGGACAGGGGAGGAACTATGGCTACACCTTC. Amino acid sequence: CASSLGQGRNYGYTF.

In DNA form, the CDR3 reads TGTGCCAGCAGCGTCCTCTACGAGCAGTACTTC. Its translation: CASSVLYEQYF. The rearrangement uses TRBV5-6 and TRBJ2-7; D ambiguous. Deletions cut 4 bases from V and 3 bases from J, with 5 bases between. The CDR3 is 11 amino acids. The germline gives CDR1 SGHDT, CDR2 YYEEEE. The full variable domain, rest sourced from reference TRBV5-6 and TRBJ2-7, is DAGVTQSPTHLIKTRGQQVTLRCSPKSGHDTVSWYQQALGQGPQFIFQYYEEEERQRGNFPDRFSGHQFPNYSSELNVNALLLGDSALYLCASSVLYEQYFGPGTRLTVT.

The rearrangement joins TRBV28 to TRBJ1-1; D not certain. This CDR3 comprises 15 residues. V was shortened by 5 bases and J by 2 bases, with 15 bases between the two germline ends. The V gene's germline CDR1 is MDHEN and CDR2 SYDVKM. This chain's CDR3 is CASSPTTDLNTEAFF. The CDR3 DNA is TGTGCCAGCAGTCCTACGACCGACTTAAACACTGAAGCTTTCTTT.

The rearrangement uses TRBV14 and TRBJ1-2, with D uncertain. Germline V gene sequence: CDR1 SGHDN, CDR2 FVKESK. CDR3 size: 16 residues. With 0 bases removed from V and 7 bases from J, the gap between germline ends came to 18 bases. The DNA of the CDR3 is TGTGCCAGCAGCCAAGATCTTTACCCTCTAGGTGCTGGCTACACCTTC. Translation gives CASSQDLYPLGAGYTF.

The J gene is TRBJ2-1, the V gene TRBV7-9; TRBD2 matches at 13 bases. The length of the CDR3 is 16 residues. The germline gives CDR1 SEHNR, CDR2 FQNEAQ (reference sequence). After removal of 8 bases from V and 8 bases from J, the junction contained 12 bases not matched to a gene. The CDR3 DNA reads as TGTGCCAGCCCCCCGAGGGGACTAGCGGGAAGGGATGAGCAGTTCTTC. Translated: CASPPRGLAGRDEQFF.

V and J are TRBV25-1 and TRBJ2-5; maybe TRBD2 (5 bases). The CDR3 consists of 13 residues. The V end lost 8 bases, the J end lost 2 bases, and 12 bases lay between the germline ends. The germline gives CDR1 MGHDK, CDR2 SYGVNS. The CDR3 sequence: CASGEPFQETQYF. DNA of the CDR3: TGTGCCAGCGGGGAGCCTTTTCAAGAGACCCAGTACTTC. Using reference TRBV25-1 and TRBJ2-5 for the parts outside the CDR3, the full variable domain is EADIYQTPRYLVIGTGKKITLECSQTMGHDKMYWYQQDPGMELHLIHYSYGVNSTEKGDLSSESTVSRIRTEHFPLTLESARPSHTSQYLCASGEPFQETQYFGPGTRLLVL.

Worth noting for this clonotype: The conserved closing phenylalanine or tryptophan is absent in this CDR3, likely reflecting a read error. DNA of the CDR3: TGTGCCAGCAGTTACGGACGGGACTTCTACGAGCAGTACCTC. It specifies CASSYGRDFYEQYL. The gene calls are TRBV6-5 and TRBJ2-7; tentatively, D is TRBD2 (6 bases). The CDR3 runs 14 residues. V was trimmed by 2 bases and J by 3 bases, leaving 11 bases between them. Germline V gene sequence: CDR1 MNHEY, CDR2 SVGAGI.

This clonotype has just one count. The limits of the CDR3 on the DNA are not certain, so only TCRdb's listed CDR3 is given. J is TRBJ2-7 and V is TRBV6-5. Germline-derived CDR1 and CDR2 are MNHEY and SVGAGI. The length of the CDR3 is 16 amino acids, counting both ends. CDR3 residues: CASSSSTSTDGGEQYF.

The chain carries TRBV5-6 and TRBJ1-5; D is unclear. CDR3 length: 14 residues. Germline CDR1 reads SGHDT; CDR2 reads YYEEEE. The V end was cut by 3 bases, the J end by 3 bases, with 10 bases between. CDR3: CASSSSASNQPQHF. The DNA of the CDR3 is TGTGCCAGCAGCTCGTCCGCTTCCAATCAGCCCCAGCATTTT. The entire variable domain, with the rest obtained from reference TRBV5-6 and TRBJ1-5, is as follows: DAGVTQSPTHLIKTRGQQVTLRCSPKSGHDTVSWYQQALGQGPQFIFQYYEEEERQRGNFPDRFSGHQFPNYSSELNVNALLLGDSALYLCASSSSASNQPQHFGDGTRLSIL.

The J gene is TRBJ2-1, the V gene TRBV9; D might be TRBD1 or TRBD2, each matching 6 bases. Germline CDR1 and CDR2: SGDLS and YYNGEE. CDR3 length: 16 amino acids. V lost 4 bases, J lost 9 bases, and 23 bases lay in between. The CDR3 sequence: CASSPRRAEGGGEQFF. The CDR3 nucleotides are TGTGCCAGCAGCCCGAGAAGAGCGGAGGGGGGCGGTGAGCAGTTCTTC. Full variable domain (rest looked up from reference TRBV9 and TRBJ2-1): DSGVTQTPKHLITATGQRVTLRCSPRSGDLSVYWYQQSLDQGLQFLIQYYNGEERAKGNILERFSAQQFPDLHSELNLSSLELGDSALYFCASSPRRAEGGGEQFFGPGTRLTVL.

The rearrangement uses TRBV9 and TRBJ2-2; 7 nucleotides line up with TRBD1. The CDR3 totals 12 residues. The junction had 0 bases not matched to a gene; V was cut back by 3 bases and J by 7 bases. The germline gives CDR1 SGDLS, CDR2 YYNGEE. The CDR3 here is CASSAGGGELFF. The CDR3 nucleotides read TGTGCCAGCAGCGCAGGGGGCGGGGAGCTGTTTTTT.

The J gene is TRBJ2-5, the V gene TRBV7-7, with D hard to call. Germline CDR1 SSHAT, CDR2 FNYEAQ (reference sequence). The CDR3 has 15 amino acids. CDR3 sequence (DNA): TGTGCTAGCCAAAAAGACCAAGGGTCCCAAGAGACCCAGTACTTC. Amino acid sequence: CASQKDQGSQETQYF.

The V and J genes are TRBV20-1 and TRBJ1-1, with a tentative D call TRBD1 (5 bases). V dropped 0 bases and J dropped 3 bases, with 20 bases sitting between them. CDR1 is DFQATT, CDR2 SNEGSKA, per germline (reference sequence). This CDR3 is 17 amino acids long. DNA for the CDR3: TGCAGTGCTAGAGATCCGGGGAAGGGGATTCTTTACACTGAAGCTTTCTTT. This codes for CSARDPGKGILYTEAFF.